Shown below are 26 T cell receptor beta chains from a single sample sequenced in a study of T cell changes during pregnancy in multiple sclerosis. Method: immunoSEQ multiplex PCR; TCRdb's copy keeps in-frame clones and lacks some. The table has around 57,000 clones, 80% to 95% seen once. The sequenced sample was CD4+ T cells from peripheral blood mononuclear cells, obtained in the third trimester of pregnancy. The origin of the receptors is a female donor with multiple sclerosis, enrolled in a pregnancy study.

The rearrangement links TRBV25-1 to TRBJ1-1, with TRBD1 matching over 8 bases. Germline values: CDR1 MGHDK, CDR2 SYGVNS. Trimming removed 3 bases from V and 3 bases from J; junction bases left unmatched: 6. The length of the CDR3 is 15 residues. The CDR3 nucleotides are TGTGCCAGCAGTGAGCTAAGACAGGGGCACACTGAAGCTTTCTTT. Protein sequence: CASSELRQGHTEAFF.

The rearrangement uses TRBV7-8 and TRBJ1-1; 9 bases agree with TRBD1. V shed 4 bases, J shed 3 bases, and the junction held 3 bases outside the gene matches. The CDR3 loop spans 14 amino acids. The germline V gene has CDR1 SGHVS and CDR2 FQNEAQ. CDR3 residues: CASSSGQGDTEAFF. The CDR3 DNA follows: TGTGCCAGCAGCTCGGGACAGGGTGACACTGAAGCTTTCTTT. The full variable domain, completed using reference TRBV7-8 and TRBJ1-1, is GAGVSQSPRYKVAKRGQDVALRCDPISGHVSLFWYQQALGQGPEFLTYFQNEAQLDKSGLPSDRFFAERPEGSVSTLKIQRTQQEDSAVYLCASSSGQGDTEAFFGQGTRLTVV.

CDR3 sequence: CASRKSPGTSGGTPSYEQYF. The CDR3 bases are TGTGCCAGCAGGAAATCCCCCGGGACTAGCGGGGGGACTCCGTCCTACGAGCAGTACTTC. The chain couples TRBV21-1 to TRBJ2-7; TRBD2, the table's D call, was not compared with the DNA. TRBV21-1 is a known pseudogene. The CDR3 length is 20 residues.

This clone was detected only once. Other DNA sequences within the sample encode an identical CDR3. The rearrangement joins TRBV7-9 to TRBJ1-4, with D perhaps matching TRBD1 (6 bases). CDR3 length: 14 residues. V was shortened by 4 bases and J by 7 bases, with 13 bases between the two germline ends. Germline CDR1 SEHNR, CDR2 FQNEAQ (reference sequence). This CDR3 reads CASSWQGRGEKLFF. The CDR3 DNA is TGTGCCAGCAGCTGGCAGGGGAGGGGTGAAAAACTGTTTTTT.

V is TRBV19 and J is TRBJ1-3, with D uncertain. The CDR3 covers 13 residues. Germline lookup yields CDR1 LNHDA and CDR2 SQIVND (reference sequence). The V gene lost 9 bases and the J gene lost 0 bases, with 9 bases spanning the gap. The CDR3 sequence: CASYVVSGNTIYF. CDR3 DNA sequence: TGTGCCAGCTATGTAGTCTCTGGAAACACCATATATTTT.

The chain couples TRBV5-1 to TRBJ2-5, with 7 bases that match TRBD2. The junction had 6 bases not matched to a gene; V was cut back by 1 base and J by 0 bases. The CDR3 loop spans 16 amino acids. Germline V gene data show CDR1 as SGHRS and CDR2 as YFSETQ. CDR3 nucleotide sequence: TGCGCCAGCAGCTTGTCGGGAGGTACGAACCAAGAGACCCAGTACTTC. It yields the protein CASSLSGGTNQETQYF. Using reference TRBV5-1 and TRBJ2-5 for the parts outside the CDR3, the full variable domain is KAGVTQTPRYLIKTRGQQVTLSCSPISGHRSVSWYQQTPGQGLQFLFEYFSETQRNKGNFPGRFSGRQFSNSRSEMNVSTLELGDSALYLCASSLSGGTNQETQYFGPGTRLLVL.

Comments on this clone: One end of the junction does not line up with germline, which may come from a read error. The chain links TRBV23-1 to TRBJ1-1; 9 nucleotides align to TRBD1. TRBV23-1 is known as an ORF, though its function is uncertain. The CDR3 totals 12 residues. CDR3 coding DNA: TGCGCCTTTGGGACAGGGCGAGCTGAGGCTTTCTTT. It encodes CAFGTGRAEAFF.

The genes are TRBV28 and TRBJ1-1; 10 bases align to TRBD1. Germline lookup yields CDR1 MDHEN and CDR2 SYDVKM. The CDR3 consists of 17 residues. Trimming cost V 5 bases and J 0 bases; bases outside gene matches: 9. CDR3 region: CASSAPGQGPVNTEAFF. The CDR3 DNA reads TGTGCCAGCAGTGCTCCGGGACAGGGGCCGGTGAACACTGAAGCTTTCTTT.

The V gene is TRBV29-1, the J gene TRBJ2-7, with TRBD1 identical over 7 bases. CDR1 and CDR2 (germline): SQVTM, ANQGSEA. The CDR3 consists of 11 residues. V dropped 7 bases and J dropped 2; count of bases not matched to a gene: 2. CDR3 in amino acids: CSATGAYEQYF. In nucleotides, the CDR3 is TGCAGCGCTACAGGGGCCTACGAGCAGTACTTC.

The chain recombines TRBV5-4 with TRBJ2-1, with TRBD2 matching 8 bases. With 4 bases clipped from V and 0 bases from J, the junction kept 6 bases outside the gene matches. CDR3 size: 16 residues. Germline loops: CDR1 SGHNT, CDR2 YYREEE (reference sequence). CDR3 DNA sequence: TGTGCCAGCAGCGGGAATCGGGGGGGCTCCTACAATGAGCAGTTCTTC. Translating it yields CASSGNRGGSYNEQFF.

The genes are TRBV10-1 and TRBJ2-3, with 10 bases matching TRBD1. Germline V lookup: CDR1 WNHNN, CDR2 SYGVQD (reference sequence). V trimming: 2 bases; J trimming: 4 bases; junction bases outside the gene matches: 6. The CDR3 spans 16 residues. This chain's CDR3 is CASSERDRGRPDTQYF. CDR3 DNA: TGCGCCAGCAGTGAGCGTGACAGGGGGCGACCAGATACGCAGTATTTT.

V is TRBV5-1 and J is TRBJ2-3, with 10 bases lining up with TRBD1. The CDR3 sequence is 15 residues long. The germline V gene encodes CDR1 SGHRS and CDR2 YFSETQ. The V and J ends lost 3 bases and 4 bases, in that order; junction bases with no gene match: 5. CDR3 nucleotide sequence: TGCGCCAGCAGCTACGGACAGGGGGTAGCAGATACGCAGTATTTT. It is translated as CASSYGQGVADTQYF.

This chain links TRBV28 with TRBJ2-3, with 9 bases identical to TRBD2. Unmatched junction bases numbered 3, after V lost 2 bases and J lost 6 bases. The CDR3 spans 14 residues. CDR1 and CDR2 from the germline V gene are MDHEN and SYDVKM. This CDR3 is CASSLGGRADTQYF. The CDR3 region has the DNA TGTGCCAGCAGTTTAGGCGGGAGGGCGGATACGCAGTATTTT.

This chain joins TRBV27 and TRBJ2-7; the match to TRBD1 covers 7 bases. V shed 10 bases, J shed 0 bases, and the junction held 12 bases outside the gene matches. Germline V gene sequence: CDR1 MNHEY, CDR2 SMNVEV (reference sequence). The CDR3 runs 15 residues. In nucleotides, the CDR3 is TGTGCCACAGGGATGACAGGGCACTCCTCCTACGAGCAGTACTTC. Its translation is CATGMTGHSSYEQYF.

The V gene is TRBV19, the J gene TRBJ1-1, with D uncertain. The CDR3 totals 13 residues. Germline CDR1 is LNHDA and CDR2 is SQIVND (reference sequence). The V end lost 4 bases, the J end lost 2 bases, and 8 bases lay between the germline ends. The CDR3 sequence is CASSNTRNTEAFF. CDR3 DNA: TGTGCCAGTAGTAATACAAGAAACACTGAAGCTTTCTTT.

The V and J genes are TRBV5-1 and TRBJ2-7, with TRBD2 identical over 9 bases. V shed 4 bases, J shed 0 bases, and the junction held 5 bases outside the gene matches. CDR3 length: 15 residues. The V gene's germline CDR1 is SGHRS and CDR2 YFSETQ. CDR3 sequence: CASSVSGGSSYEQYF. The CDR3 DNA sequence: TGCGCCAGCAGCGTGAGCGGGGGGTCCTCCTACGAGCAGTACTTC.

The V call is TRBV5-1, the J call TRBJ1-2; D might be TRBD1 (5 bases). The ends were cut back, 2 bases at V and 2 bases at J, with 10 bases in the middle. The CDR3 loop spans 14 amino acids. Germline CDR1 is SGHRS and CDR2 is YFSETQ. CDR3 protein: CASSFPTANYGYTF. For the CDR3, the DNA is TGCGCCAGCAGCTTCCCGACAGCAAACTATGGCTACACCTTC. Full variable domain (rest looked up from reference TRBV5-1 and TRBJ1-2): KAGVTQTPRYLIKTRGQQVTLSCSPISGHRSVSWYQQTPGQGLQFLFEYFSETQRNKGNFPGRFSGRQFSNSRSEMNVSTLELGDSALYLCASSFPTANYGYTFGSGTRLTVV.

V and J are TRBV30 and TRBJ1-2, with D uncertain. The CDR3 is 10 residues long. Trimming pared 0 bases from V and 11 bases from J, leaving 7 bases between. Germline V lookup: CDR1 GTSNPN, CDR2 SVGIG (reference sequence). The CDR3 sequence: CAWSVGGYTF. Here the CDR3 DNA reads TGTGCCTGGAGTGTAGGAGGGTACACCTTC. The variable domain in full, completed from reference TRBV30 and TRBJ1-2, reads SQTIHQWPATLVQPVGSPLSLECTVEGTSNPNLYWYRQAAGRGLQLLFYSVGIGQISSEVPQNLSASRPQDRQFILSSKKLLLSDSGFYLCAWSVGGYTFGSGTRLTVV.

V gene TRBV19 combines with J gene TRBJ1-6; TRBD1 agrees at 7 bases. Germline CDR1 LNHDA, CDR2 SQIVND (reference sequence). V was pared by 11 bases and J by 7 bases, with 8 bases of the junction left unmatched. The CDR3 sequence is 13 residues long. The CDR3 region is CASGDRLNSPLHF. CDR3 nucleotides: TGTGCCTCCGGGGACAGACTAAATTCACCCCTCCACTTT. Using reference TRBV19 and TRBJ1-6 for the parts outside the CDR3, the full variable domain is DGGITQSPKYLFRKEGQNVTLSCEQNLNHDAMYWYRQDPGQGLRLIYYSQIVNDFQKGDIAEGYSVSREKKESFPLTVTSAQKNPTAFYLCASGDRLNSPLHFGNGTRLTVT.

This chain connects TRBV7-3 to TRBJ1-3; 7 bases are shared with TRBD1. The CDR3 extends over 14 amino acids. Per the germline V gene, CDR1 is SGHTA and CDR2 is FQGTGA. The junction had 4 bases not matched to a gene; V was cut back by 4 bases and J by 4 bases. This CDR3 reads CASSSTGSGNTIYF. CDR3 sequence (DNA): TGTGCCAGCAGCTCGACAGGGTCAGGAAACACCATATATTTT.

This chain links TRBV6-5 with TRBJ1-1; TRBD1 might be the D (5 bases). The CDR3 length is 14 residues. CDR1 is MNHEY and CDR2 is SVGAGI in the germline V gene. Deletions cut 0 bases from V and 8 bases from J, with 13 bases between. CDR3 amino acids: CASSYSSRVREAFF. In DNA, the CDR3 is TGTGCCAGCAGTTACTCGAGCAGGGTGCGCGAAGCTTTCTTT.

V gene TRBV6-5 combines with J gene TRBJ2-2; 7 nucleotides align to TRBD2. CDR1 and CDR2 from the germline V gene are MNHEY and SVGAGI. The CDR3 consists of 16 residues. The trim removed 2 bases at V and 4 bases at J, leaving 7 bases unmatched. CDR3 sequence: CASSYPSGTFTGELFF. The CDR3, as DNA: TGTGCCAGCAGTTACCCGAGCGGGACCTTCACCGGGGAGCTGTTTTTT.

This chain uses TRBV5-1 with TRBJ2-1, with 9 nucleotides matching TRBD2. V was pared by 3 bases and J by 5 bases, with 24 bases of the junction left unmatched. The length of the CDR3 is 21 residues. CDR1 and CDR2 (germline): SGHRS, YFSETQ. The CDR3 DNA reads as TGCGCCAGCAGCTGGGGGTGGGGAGGGCTAGCGGGAAGCCCTCAGCACAATGAGCAGTTCTTC. Translating gives CASSWGWGGLAGSPQHNEQFF.

The chain has TRBV2 and TRBJ1-2; TRBD1 matches at 10 bases. J gave up 7 bases and V 4 bases, and 15 bases lay outside the gene matches. Germline CDR1 and CDR2: SNHLY and FYNNEI. CDR3 length equals 17 residues. This chain's CDR3 is CASSATTGGEGSRGYTF. Here the CDR3 DNA reads TGTGCCAGCAGTGCCACGACAGGGGGCGAGGGCTCTCGTGGCTACACCTTC.

The chain joins TRBV19 to TRBJ2-1; weak D call: TRBD1 (5 bases). The V end was cut by 4 bases, the J end by 6 bases, with 10 bases between. The CDR3 sequence is 13 residues long. Germline V gene sequence: CDR1 LNHDA, CDR2 SQIVND (reference sequence). In DNA, the CDR3 is TGTGCCAGTAGTAATCAGGGTTTCAATGAGCAGTTCTTC. It translates to CASSNQGFNEQFF.

The gene calls are TRBV9 and TRBJ1-2, with D hard to call. CDR1 and CDR2 from the germline V gene are SGDLS and YYNGEE. The CDR3 is 15 residues long. The V end was cut by 4 bases, the J end by 3 bases, with 16 bases between. The CDR3 region has the DNA TGTGCCAGCAGCCCGGAGGTTAGACGGGACTATGGCTACACCTTC. Translation: CASSPEVRRDYGYTF.